This T cell receptor (beta chain) appears in the sequencing data of a study of T cells in Graves' hyperthyroidism and ophthalmopathy. Overall study context: The initial diagnosis was the point when peripheral blood was collected, ahead of any treatment. General study points: Ophthalmopathy was distinguished from stable hyperthyroidism by 13 V-J signatures.

The germline V gene has CDR1 DFQATT and CDR2 SNEGSKA (reference sequence). V was pared by 2 bases and J by 2 bases, with 13 bases between. This CDR3 region has 15 residues. What was amplified from RNA transcripts were TCR beta CDR3 regions. TCR CDR3 regions were first amplified by RT-PCR with HTBI primers. Via MiXCR, TCRdb re-called the multiplex PCR reads, giving one row per CDR3 protein. The profile covers tens of thousands of distinct CDR3 sequences, with less than 50% appearing a single time and 12% taken by the ten largest. This clonotype was observed many times. The antigen remains undetermined. V is TRBV20-1 and J is TRBJ1-5; no reliable D call. The material sequenced was blood. This TCR came from a woman aged 30 to 39 with Graves' ophthalmopathy. The chain's CDR3 is CSARTPGGGNQPQHF. CDR3 in DNA: TGCAGTGCTAGAACCCCCGGAGGAGGCAATCAGCCCCAGCATTTT.